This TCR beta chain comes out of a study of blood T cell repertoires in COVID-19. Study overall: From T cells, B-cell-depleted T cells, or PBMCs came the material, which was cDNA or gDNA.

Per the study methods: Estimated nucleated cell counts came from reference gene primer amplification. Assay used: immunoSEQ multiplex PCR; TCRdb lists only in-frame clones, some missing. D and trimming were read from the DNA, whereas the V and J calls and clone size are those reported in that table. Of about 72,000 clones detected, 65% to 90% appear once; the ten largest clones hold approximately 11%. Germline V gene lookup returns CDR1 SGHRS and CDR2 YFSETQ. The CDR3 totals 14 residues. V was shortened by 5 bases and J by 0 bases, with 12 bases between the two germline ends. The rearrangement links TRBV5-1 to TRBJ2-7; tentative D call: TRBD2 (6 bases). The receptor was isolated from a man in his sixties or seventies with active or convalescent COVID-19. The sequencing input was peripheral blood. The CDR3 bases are TGCGCCAGCAGAAACGGACTATACTCCTACGAGCAGTACTTC. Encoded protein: CASRNGLYSYEQYF.